The clone carrying this T cell receptor beta chain has a handful of counts. This sample was taken from a study of T cell repertoires in cytomegalovirus infection. Study at large: CMV infection and matching HLA type were both indicated by public TCR beta signatures.

A single record per CDR3 protein comes from TCRdb applying MiXCR to the reads. Of around 170,000 distinct CDR3 sequences listed, roughly 18% are singletons. Germline loops: CDR1 SQVTM, CDR2 ANQGSEA. The CDR3 consists of 14 residues. V was pared by 6 bases and J by 3 bases, with 6 bases of the junction left unmatched. The sample was CD8+ T cells from PBMCs. The chain couples TRBV29-1 to TRBJ1-5; 9 bases align to TRBD1. The TCR originated in a human donor in good health (CMV status not recorded). Some clones in this sample may be carry-over from other donors' samples. The DNA of the CDR3 is TGCAGCGTCAGGACAGGGGCAGTCAATCAGCCCCAGCATTTT. It translates to CSVRTGAVNQPQHF. Filled out from reference TRBV29-1 and TRBJ1-5, the complete variable domain reads SAVISQKPSRDICQRGTSLTIQCQVDSQVTMMFWYRQQPGQSLTLIATANQGSEATYESGFVIDKFPISRPNLTFSTLTVSNMSPEDSSIYLCSVRTGAVNQPQHFGDGTRLSIL.